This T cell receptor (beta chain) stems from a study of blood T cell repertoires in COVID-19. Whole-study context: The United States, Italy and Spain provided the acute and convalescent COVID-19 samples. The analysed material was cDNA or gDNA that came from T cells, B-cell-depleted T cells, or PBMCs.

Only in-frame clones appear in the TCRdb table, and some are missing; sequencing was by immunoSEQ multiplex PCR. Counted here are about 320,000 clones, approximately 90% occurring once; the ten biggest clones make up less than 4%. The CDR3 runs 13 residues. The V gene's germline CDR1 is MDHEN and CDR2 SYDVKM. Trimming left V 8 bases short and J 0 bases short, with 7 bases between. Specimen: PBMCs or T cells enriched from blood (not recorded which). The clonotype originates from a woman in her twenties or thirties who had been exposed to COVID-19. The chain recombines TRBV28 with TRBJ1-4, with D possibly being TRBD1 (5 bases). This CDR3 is CASLTATNEKLFF. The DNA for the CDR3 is TGTGCCAGCCTGACAGCAACTAATGAAAAACTGTTTTTT.